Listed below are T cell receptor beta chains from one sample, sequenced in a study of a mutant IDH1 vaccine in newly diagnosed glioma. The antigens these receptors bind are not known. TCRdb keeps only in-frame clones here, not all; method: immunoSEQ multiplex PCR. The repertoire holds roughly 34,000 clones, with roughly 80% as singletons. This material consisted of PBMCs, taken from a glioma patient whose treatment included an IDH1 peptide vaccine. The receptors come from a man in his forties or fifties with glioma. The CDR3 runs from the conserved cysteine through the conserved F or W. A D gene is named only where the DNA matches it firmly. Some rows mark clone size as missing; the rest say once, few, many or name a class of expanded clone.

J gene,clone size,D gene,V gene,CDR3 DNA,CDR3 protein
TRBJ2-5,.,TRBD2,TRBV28,TGTGCCACGTCCTTACTAGCGGGGGGGCCTCAGACCCAGTACTTC,CATSLLAGGPQTQYF
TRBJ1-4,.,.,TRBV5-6,TGTGCCAGCAGCACATCGAGGGGGGAACGGGGAAAACTGTTTTTT,CASSTSRGERGKLFF
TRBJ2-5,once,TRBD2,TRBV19,TGTGCCAGTAGTAAGCGGGACCAGCAAGAGACCCAGTACTTC,CASSKRDQQETQYF
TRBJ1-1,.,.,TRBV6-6,TGTGCCAGCAGCCACGGGAGCCTGGGGGTCACTGAAGCTTTCTTT,CASSHGSLGVTEAFF
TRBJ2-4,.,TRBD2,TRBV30,TGTGCCTGGGGGGGGGATTGGGAGTCAAAAAAAAACATTCAGTACTTC,CAWGGDWESKKNIQYF
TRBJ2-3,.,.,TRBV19,TGTGCCAGCGGGGTAGGGCCAGATACGCAGTATTTT,CASGVGPDTQYF
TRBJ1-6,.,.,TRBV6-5,TGTGCCAGCGGGGGCCCCCTTAATTCACCCCTCCACTTT,CASGGPLNSPLHF
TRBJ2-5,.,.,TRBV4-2,TGTGCCAGCAGCCAGAACCCACAGGAGACCCAGTACTTC,CASSQNPQETQYF
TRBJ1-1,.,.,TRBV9,TGTGCCAGCAGCGTAGATGGCACTGAAGCTTTCTTT,CASSVDGTEAFF
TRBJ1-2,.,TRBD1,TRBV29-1,TGCAGCGTTGAAGTGGCCGGGACAGCTAAGGGAGGGGACCGGGCTAACTATGGCTACACCTTC,CSVEVAGTAKGGDRANYGYTF
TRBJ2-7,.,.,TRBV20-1,TGCAGTGCCTCTGCCTACGAGCAGTACTTC,CSASAYEQYF
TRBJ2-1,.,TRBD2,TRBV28,TGTGCCAGCAGTTTATCGGGACTAGCGGGAGGTAATGAGCAGTTCTTC,CASSLSGLAGGNEQFF
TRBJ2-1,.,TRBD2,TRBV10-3,TGTGCCATCAGTGGGGTGGGGGAGGGCCGTAATGAGCAGTTCTTC,CAISGVGEGRNEQFF
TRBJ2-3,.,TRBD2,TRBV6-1,TGTGCCAGCAGTAGGGGACTAGCATCCGATACGCAGTATTTT,CASSRGLASDTQYF
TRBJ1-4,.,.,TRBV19,TGTGCCAGTAGCCCCAGTGGCGGTGAAAAACTGTTTTTT,CASSPSGGEKLFF
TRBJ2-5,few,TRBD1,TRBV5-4,TGTGCCAGCAGCTCACACCCAGGGGACAGTCAAGAGACCCAGTACTTC,CASSSHPGDSQETQYF
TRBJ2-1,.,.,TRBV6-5,TGTGCCAGCAGTACCGCGAAGAGCTCCTACAATGAGCAGTTCTTC,CASSTAKSSYNEQFF
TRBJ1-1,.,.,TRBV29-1,TGCAGCGTTGGGCAGAACACCCGGAACACTGAAGCTTTCTTT,CSVGQNTRNTEAFF
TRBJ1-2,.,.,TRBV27,TGTGCCAGCACCCCAGCAGGGGCACGTGGCTACACCTTC,CASTPAGARGYTF
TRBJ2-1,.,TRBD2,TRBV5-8,TGTGCCAGCAGCAATAGCGGGGGGTCTCGCAATGAGCAGTTCTTC,CASSNSGGSRNEQFF
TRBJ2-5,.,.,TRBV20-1,TGCAGTGCTAGACCACGGGAGACCCAGTACTTC,CSARPRETQYF
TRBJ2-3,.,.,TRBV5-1,TGCGCCAGCAGCTTGGGTGCCGGTGCTAGGGTCCCAGATACGCAGTATTTT,CASSLGAGARVPDTQYF
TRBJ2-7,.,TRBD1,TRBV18,TGTGCCAGCTCACTTGGACAGGGGAGCTCCTACGAGCAGTACTTC,CASSLGQGSSYEQYF
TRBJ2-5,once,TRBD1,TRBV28,TGTGCCAGCAGTTCCAGGACAGGGGAAGAGACCCAGTACTTC,CASSSRTGEETQYF
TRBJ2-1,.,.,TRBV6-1,TGTGCCAGCACACAGGGGCTAGCGGTTTACAATGAGCAGTTCTTC,CASTQGLAVYNEQFF